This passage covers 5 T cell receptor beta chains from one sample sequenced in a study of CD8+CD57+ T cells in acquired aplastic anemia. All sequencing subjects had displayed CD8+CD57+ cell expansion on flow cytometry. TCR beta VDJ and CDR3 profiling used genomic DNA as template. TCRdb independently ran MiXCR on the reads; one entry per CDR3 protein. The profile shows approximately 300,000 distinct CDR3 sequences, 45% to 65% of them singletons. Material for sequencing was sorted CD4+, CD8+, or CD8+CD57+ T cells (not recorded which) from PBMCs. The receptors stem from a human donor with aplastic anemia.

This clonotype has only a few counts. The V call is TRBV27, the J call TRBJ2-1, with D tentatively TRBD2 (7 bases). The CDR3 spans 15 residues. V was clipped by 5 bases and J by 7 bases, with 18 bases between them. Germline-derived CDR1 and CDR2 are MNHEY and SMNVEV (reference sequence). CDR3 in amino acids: CASSQGGASRNEQFF. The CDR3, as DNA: TGTGCCAGCAGTCAAGGGGGGGCGTCTAGGAATGAGCAGTTCTTC.

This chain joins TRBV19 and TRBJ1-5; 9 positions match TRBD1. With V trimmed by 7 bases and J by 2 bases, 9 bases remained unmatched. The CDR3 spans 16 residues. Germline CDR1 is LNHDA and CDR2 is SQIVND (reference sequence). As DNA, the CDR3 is TGTGCCAGTACCCGGACAGGGGAATCTGGCAATCAGCCCCAGCATTTT. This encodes CASTRTGESGNQPQHF.

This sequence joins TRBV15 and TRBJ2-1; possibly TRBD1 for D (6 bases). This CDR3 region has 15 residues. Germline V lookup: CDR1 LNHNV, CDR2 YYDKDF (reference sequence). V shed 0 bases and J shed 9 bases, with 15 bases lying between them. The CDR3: CATSREGGLLGEQFF. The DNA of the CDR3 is TGTGCCACCAGCAGAGAAGGGGGTTTACTAGGTGAGCAGTTCTTC. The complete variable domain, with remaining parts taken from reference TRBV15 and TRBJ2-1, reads DAMVIQNPRYQVTQFGKPVTLSCSQTLNHNVMYWYQQKSSQAPKLLFHYYDKDFNNEADTPDNFQSRRPNTSFCFLDIRSPGLGDTAMYLCATSREGGLLGEQFFGPGTRLTVL.

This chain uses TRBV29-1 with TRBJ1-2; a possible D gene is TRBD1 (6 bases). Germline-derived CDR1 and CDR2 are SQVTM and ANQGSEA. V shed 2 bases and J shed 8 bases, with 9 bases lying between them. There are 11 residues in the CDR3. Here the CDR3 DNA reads TGCAGCGTTGAAACAGGGTACGGCTACACCTTC. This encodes CSVETGYGYTF.

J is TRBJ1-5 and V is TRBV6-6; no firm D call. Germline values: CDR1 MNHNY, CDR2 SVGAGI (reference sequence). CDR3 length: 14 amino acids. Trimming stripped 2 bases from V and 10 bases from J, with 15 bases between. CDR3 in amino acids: CASSYGQSNAPQHF. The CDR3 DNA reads TGTGCCAGCAGTTACGGTCAGAGCAACGCACCCCAGCATTTT.